This T cell receptor (beta chain) originates from a study of T cells in Graves' hyperthyroidism and ophthalmopathy. Study overall: Staff took peripheral blood when the initial diagnosis was made, before any treatment began. Overall study results and limits: Before onset, by a median of about six months, the model predicted ophthalmopathy. Blood samples included most of the expanded thyroid clonotypes exceeding 0.001.

Germline V gives CDR1 SGHTA, CDR2 FQGNSA. Trimming shortened V by 6 bases and J by 5 bases, and 10 bases separated the two germline ends. The CDR3 sequence is 12 residues long. There are many counts of this clonotype. Its cognate antigen is unknown. Patients between 18 and 65 years old had hyperthyroidism, newly diagnosed and lasting under 2 months. Regions amplified from RNA transcripts were the TCR beta CDR3 regions. HTBI primers were the set used in a first-round RT-PCR of the TCR CDR3. Via MiXCR, TCRdb re-called the multiplex PCR reads, giving one row per CDR3 protein. The data hold around 420,000 distinct CDR3 sequences, with roughly 13% observed a single time.

V is TRBV7-2 and J is TRBJ1-1, with D hard to call. This receptor was taken from a young woman with Graves' hyperthyroidism. Sequenced material: blood. The CDR3 sequence is CASSPPRTEAFF. Written as DNA, the CDR3 is TGTGCCAGCAGTCCCCCCAGGACTGAAGCTTTCTTT. The variable domain in full, with the rest retrieved from reference TRBV7-2 and TRBJ1-1, is GAGVSQSPSNKVTEKGKDVELRCDPISGHTALYWYRQSLGQGLEFLIYFQGNSAPDKSGLPSDRFSAERTGGSVSTLTIQRTQQEDSAVYLCASSPPRTEAFFGQGTRLTVV.